These 19 T cell receptor beta chains were sequenced from one sample in a study of post-analysis software for immune sequencing data. Findings and caveats of the study: Controls showed lower frequencies than patients for five TRBV segments, and TRBV5-6, TRBV5-1 and TRBV20-1 were among these.

No antigen has been assigned to these receptors. TCR beta cDNA libraries included unique molecular identifiers. TCRdb reanalysed the PCR reads using MiXCR and keeps one entry per CDR3 protein. This table has about 190,000 distinct CDR3 sequences, approximately 29% appearing once. Sequences were obtained from blood. The receptors come from a girl under 18 with multiple sclerosis.

This clonotype was counted a few times. The V and J genes are TRBV20-1 and TRBJ2-5; D might be TRBD1 or TRBD2, each matching 5 bases. Germline V gene data show CDR1 as DFQATT and CDR2 as SNEGSKA (reference sequence). The CDR3 covers 13 residues. V was cut by 6 bases and J by 0 bases, with 11 bases left in between. Here the CDR3 reads CSAPGPYQETQYF. CDR3 DNA sequence: TGCAGTGCCCCGGGACCGTACCAAGAGACCCAGTACTTC.

The rearrangement links TRBV30 to TRBJ1-3, with unresolved D. Trimming removed 2 bases from V and 4 bases from J, with 3 bases in between. The CDR3 length is 11 residues. Germline CDR1 and CDR2: GTSNPN and SVGIG (reference sequence). The CDR3 reads CAWSIGNTIYF. Here the CDR3 DNA reads TGTGCCTGGAGTATAGGAAACACCATATATTTT. The full variable domain, in which reference TRBV30 and TRBJ1-3 provide the parts outside the CDR3, is SQTIHQWPATLVQPVGSPLSLECTVEGTSNPNLYWYRQAAGRGLQLLFYSVGIGQISSEVPQNLSASRPQDRQFILSSKKLLLSDSGFYLCAWSIGNTIYFGEGSWLTVV.

The gene calls are TRBV7-3 and TRBJ2-2; a weak D match, TRBD1 (6 bases). The CDR3 extends over 14 amino acids. V lost 3 bases and J 4 bases, leaving 9 bases between the germline ends. Looked up from germline, CDR1 is SGHTA and CDR2 is FQGTGA. CDR3 nucleotide sequence: TGTGCCAGCAGCTTCCAGGGGACCACCGGGGAGCTGTTTTTT. Translated, it gives CASSFQGTTGELFF.

This rearrangement joins TRBV10-2 to TRBJ1-2; D gene uncertain. This CDR3 has 13 amino acids. Trimming took off 5 bases at V and 7 bases at J, with 14 bases between the two ends. CDR1 is WSHSY, CDR2 SAAADI, per germline. The DNA of the CDR3 is TGCGCCAGCAGTCGCGGGAACGACGGTGGCTACACCTTC. It encodes CASSRGNDGGYTF.

The gene calls are TRBV14 and TRBJ2-5; the D call may be TRBD1 or TRBD2 (5 bases each). Trimming stripped 5 bases from V and 5 bases from J, with 15 bases between. Looked up from germline, CDR1 is SGHDN and CDR2 is FVKESK. The CDR3 consists of 14 residues. The CDR3 DNA is TGTGCCAGCAGCAACACTAGGGGCGGGGAGACCCAGTACTTC. It translates to CASSNTRGGETQYF.

Concerning this clonotype: One end of the junction does not line up with germline, which may come from a read error. The chain links TRBV7-8 to TRBJ1-1; a possible D gene is TRBD1 (6 bases). The CDR3 has 15 amino acids. Germline-derived CDR1 and CDR2 are SGHVS and FQNEAQ. The CDR3: CASSLFQGMNAEAFF. The CDR3 DNA reads as TGTGCCAGCAGCTTATTTCAGGGGATGAACGCTGAAGCTTTCTTT.

Many counts were recorded for this clonotype. The chain recombines TRBV18 with TRBJ1-2; TRBD1 matches at 7 bases. With 3 bases clipped from V and 8 bases from J, the junction kept 9 bases outside the gene matches. Germline values: CDR1 KGHSH, CDR2 LQKENI. This CDR3 contains 14 residues. The CDR3 region is CASSPTTGVQGYTF. CDR3 nucleotide sequence: TGTGCCAGCTCACCGACTACAGGGGTGCAAGGCTACACCTTC.

This chain connects TRBV5-1 to TRBJ1-6, with 7 bases lining up with TRBD1. J gave up 9 bases and V 7 bases, and 10 bases lay outside the gene matches. The CDR3 spans 14 residues. CDR1 is SGHRS, CDR2 YFSETQ, per germline. Written as DNA, the CDR3 is TGCGCCAGCGCCGCGCGGACAGGTTTTTCACCCCTCCACTTT. Translation: CASAARTGFSPLHF.

This clonotype showed up many times. The V call is TRBV24-1, the J call TRBJ2-1; D is ambiguous. The CDR3 loop spans 19 amino acids. The ends were cut back, 1 base at V and 9 bases at J, with 27 bases in the middle. Germline-derived CDR1 and CDR2 are KGHDR and SFDVKD. CDR3 residues: CATSDFPKSSEMGSSEQFF. DNA for the CDR3: TGTGCCACCAGTGATTTCCCCAAATCGAGCGAAATGGGGTCTAGTGAGCAGTTCTTC.

V gene TRBV10-3 combines with J gene TRBJ2-7; weak D call: TRBD2 (5 bases). This CDR3 has 11 amino acids. Germline V lookup: CDR1 ENHRY, CDR2 SYGVKD. The CDR3 nucleotides read TGTGCTTCACGGGAAGCGGACGAGCAGTACTTC. Amino acids: CASREADEQYF.

In the case of this clonotype: A much larger clonotype is one base distant, so this may be a read error. This chain connects TRBV12-3 or TRBV12-4 to TRBJ2-3; 12 bases align to TRBD2. The CDR3 runs to 16 residues. CDR3 bases: TGTGCCAGCAGTTTCGCTAGCGGGGGGGACACAGATCCGCAGTATTTT. It yields the protein CASSFASGGDTDPQYF.

The CDR3 DNA follows: TGTGCCAGCAGCCCCGGGGGGACAGGGTGGACAGATACGCAGTATTTT. Its protein is CASSPGGTGWTDTQYF. This chain joins TRBV5-5 and TRBJ2-3; the match to TRBD1 covers 9 bases. The junction had 9 bases not matched to a gene; V was cut back by 4 bases and J by 3 bases. Germline CDR1 and CDR2: SGHKS and YYEKEE (reference sequence). The CDR3 is 16 amino acids.

This clonotype has just a few counts. The J gene is TRBJ2-5, the V gene TRBV12-3 or TRBV12-4; TRBD2 agrees at 7 bases. J lost 2 bases, V lost 1 base, and 4 bases had no gene match. The CDR3 covers 15 residues. This CDR3 is CASSLVSSGQETQYF. DNA for the CDR3: TGTGCCAGCAGTTTAGTTTCTAGCGGACAAGAGACCCAGTACTTC.

CDR3 region: CASSFPTSGRALYNEQYF. CDR3 bases: TGTGCCAGCAGCTTTCCTACTAGCGGGAGGGCTCTTTACAATGAGCAGTACTTC. The J gene is TRBJ2-4, the V gene TRBV11-2; 13 nucleotides match TRBD2. The CDR3 consists of 18 residues. Germline V gene data show CDR1 as SGHAT and CDR2 as FQNNGV. With 3 bases clipped from V and 13 bases from J, the junction kept 18 bases outside the gene matches.

As to this clonotype: The junction differs from germline at one of its ends, possibly a read error. The chain links TRBV28 to TRBJ1-5, with D unresolved. Germline V gives CDR1 MDHEN, CDR2 SYDVKM. The CDR3 length is 11 residues. CDR3 bases: TGTGCCAGCAGAAGAAACCACCCCCGGCATTTT. Translation gives CASRRNHPRHF.

This clonotype came up many times. This chain links TRBV7-8 with TRBJ2-7; 11 positions agree with TRBD2. The CDR3 sequence is 14 residues long. J was trimmed by 0 bases and V by 5 bases; bases with no gene match: 0. Germline lookup yields CDR1 SGHVS and CDR2 FQNEAQ. The CDR3 DNA is TGTGCCAGCAGCACTAGCGGGAGCTCCTACGAGCAGTACTTC. Its protein product is CASSTSGSSYEQYF.

This clonotype was observed many times. The V call is TRBV9, the J call TRBJ1-2, with unresolved D. This CDR3 comprises 13 residues. Trimming stripped 1 base from V and 7 bases from J, with 11 bases between. The germline gives CDR1 SGDLS, CDR2 YYNGEE. CDR3 bases: TGTGCCAGCAGCGTATGGGCAGCCTCTGGCTACACCTTC. Residues: CASSVWAASGYTF.

The CDR3 DNA reads as TGCGCCAGCAGCCCCTATATCCCGGGGACTAGCTTCGAAGAGACCCAGTACTTC. This codes for CASSPYIPGTSFEETQYF. The genes are TRBV5-1 and TRBJ2-5, with 9 positions matching TRBD2. CDR3 length: 18 residues. The J segment lost 3 bases and the V segment lost 4 bases, leaving 16 bases of the junction unmatched. CDR1 is SGHRS, CDR2 YFSETQ, per germline.

The chain employs TRBV6-1 and TRBJ2-7; either TRBD1 or TRBD2 may fit D (5 bases each). Germline CDR1 MNHNS, CDR2 SASEGT. This CDR3 contains 13 residues. The germline V and J ends were trimmed by 4 bases and 4 bases, with 11 bases remaining between them. CDR3: CASSAQWGYEQYF. The DNA of the CDR3 is TGTGCCAGCAGTGCTCAGTGGGGGTACGAGCAGTACTTC.